Listed here are 5 T cell receptor beta chains from one sample, sequenced in a study of T cell responses to AZD1222 COVID-19 vaccine. This table comes from immunoSEQ multiplex PCR, and its TCRdb copy is limited to in-frame clones, with some not included. The sample yields roughly 100,000 clones, about 90% seen once. The specimen was peripheral blood, collected on day 0 of AZD1222 vaccination. All receptors come from an adult in good health.

A single count supports this clone. This chain uses TRBV6-2 or TRBV6-3 with TRBJ1-2; D remains ambiguous. In germline, CDR1 is MNHEY, CDR2 SVGEGT. CDR3 length: 14 residues. Trimming left V 0 bases short and J 5 bases short, with 10 bases between. CDR3 region: CASSYSNTLYGYTF. For the CDR3, the DNA is TGTGCCAGCAGTTACTCGAACACCCTGTATGGCTACACCTTC.

This clone has a handful of counts. The chain combines TRBV7-2 with TRBJ1-5; TRBD1 aligns across 8 bases. The CDR3 consists of 13 residues. CDR1 is SGHTA, CDR2 FQGNSA, per germline. V gave up 5 bases and J gave up 7 bases; unmatched junction bases: 4. The CDR3 region has the DNA TGTGCCAGCAGCCTACAGGGGGACCAGCCCCAGCATTTT. This sequence encodes CASSLQGDQPQHF. Using reference TRBV7-2 and TRBJ1-5 for the parts outside the CDR3, the full variable domain is GAGVSQSPSNKVTEKGKDVELRCDPISGHTALYWYRQSLGQGLEFLIYFQGNSAPDKSGLPSDRFSAERTGGSVSTLTIQRTQQEDSAVYLCASSLQGDQPQHFGDGTRLSIL.

In regard to this clone: Other DNA sequences of this sample code for an identical CDR3. The genes are TRBV19 and TRBJ1-6; D ambiguous. The CDR3 runs 12 residues. V was trimmed by 1 base and J by 9 bases, leaving 4 bases between them. Germline V gives CDR1 LNHDA, CDR2 SQIVND (reference sequence). The CDR3 here is CASSIGGSPLHF. The CDR3 bases are TGTGCCAGTAGTATAGGGGGTTCACCCCTCCACTTT.

The chain joins TRBV27 to TRBJ2-3; D is perhaps TRBD1 (7 bases). Per germline, CDR1 MNHEY and CDR2 SMNVEV (reference sequence). V dropped 11 bases and J dropped 0 bases, with 21 bases sitting between them. The CDR3 totals 16 residues. CDR3 region: CASPGDSTPSTDTQYF. CDR3 nucleotide sequence: TGTGCCTCTCCGGGGGACAGCACACCTAGCACAGATACGCAGTATTTT.

This chain uses TRBV5-1 with TRBJ1-1; possibly TRBD1 for D (5 bases). Germline V gene lookup returns CDR1 SGHRS and CDR2 YFSETQ. The CDR3 has 13 amino acids. V dropped 1 base and J dropped 6 bases, with 10 bases sitting between them. The CDR3 loop is CASSLSVGPEAFF. DNA for the CDR3: TGCGCCAGCAGCTTGTCAGTGGGACCTGAAGCTTTCTTT. The full variable domain, with the rest looked up from reference TRBV5-1 and TRBJ1-1, is KAGVTQTPRYLIKTRGQQVTLSCSPISGHRSVSWYQQTPGQGLQFLFEYFSETQRNKGNFPGRFSGRQFSNSRSEMNVSTLELGDSALYLCASSLSVGPEAFFGQGTRLTVV.